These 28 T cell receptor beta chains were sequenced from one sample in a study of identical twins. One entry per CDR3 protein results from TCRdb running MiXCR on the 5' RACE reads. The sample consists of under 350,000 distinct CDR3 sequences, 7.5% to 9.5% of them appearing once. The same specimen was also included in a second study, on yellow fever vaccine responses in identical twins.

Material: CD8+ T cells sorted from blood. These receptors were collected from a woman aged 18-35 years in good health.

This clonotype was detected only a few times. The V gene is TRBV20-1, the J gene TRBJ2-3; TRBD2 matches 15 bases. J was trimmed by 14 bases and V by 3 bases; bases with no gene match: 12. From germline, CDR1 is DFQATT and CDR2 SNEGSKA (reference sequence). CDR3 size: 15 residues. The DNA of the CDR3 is TGCAGTGCTAGCCCGGGACTAGCGGGAGGCCCTACGACGTATTTT. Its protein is CSASPGLAGGPTTYF.

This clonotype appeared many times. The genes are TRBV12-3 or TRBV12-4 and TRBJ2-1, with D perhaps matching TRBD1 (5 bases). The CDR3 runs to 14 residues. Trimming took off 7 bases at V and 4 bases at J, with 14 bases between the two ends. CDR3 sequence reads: CASNDRGKYNEQFF. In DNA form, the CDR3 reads TGTGCCAGCAACGACAGAGGAAAATACAATGAGCAGTTCTTC.

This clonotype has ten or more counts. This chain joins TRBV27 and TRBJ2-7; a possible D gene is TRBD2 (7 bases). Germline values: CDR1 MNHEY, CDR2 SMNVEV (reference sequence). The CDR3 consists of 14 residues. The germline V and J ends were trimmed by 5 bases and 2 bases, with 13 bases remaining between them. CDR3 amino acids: CASSPHGGPYEQYF. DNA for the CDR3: TGTGCCAGCAGTCCTCACGGGGGGCCCTACGAGCAGTACTTC.

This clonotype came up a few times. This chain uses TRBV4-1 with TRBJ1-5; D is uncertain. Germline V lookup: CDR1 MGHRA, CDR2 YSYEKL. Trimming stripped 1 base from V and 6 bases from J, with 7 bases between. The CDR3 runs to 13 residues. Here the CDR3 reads CASSQVSSQPQHF. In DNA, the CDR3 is TGCGCCAGCAGCCAAGTTTCGTCTCAGCCCCAGCATTTT.

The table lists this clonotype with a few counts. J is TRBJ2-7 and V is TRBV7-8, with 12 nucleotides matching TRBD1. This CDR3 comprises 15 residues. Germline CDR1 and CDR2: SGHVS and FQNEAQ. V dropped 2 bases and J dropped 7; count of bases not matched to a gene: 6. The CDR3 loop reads CASSLRGQGAEEQYF. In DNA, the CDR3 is TGTGCCAGCAGCTTAAGGGGACAGGGGGCGGAGGAGCAGTACTTC. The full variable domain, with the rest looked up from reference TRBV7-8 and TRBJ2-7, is GAGVSQSPRYKVAKRGQDVALRCDPISGHVSLFWYQQALGQGPEFLTYFQNEAQLDKSGLPSDRFFAERPEGSVSTLKIQRTQQEDSAVYLCASSLRGQGAEEQYFGPGTRLTVT.

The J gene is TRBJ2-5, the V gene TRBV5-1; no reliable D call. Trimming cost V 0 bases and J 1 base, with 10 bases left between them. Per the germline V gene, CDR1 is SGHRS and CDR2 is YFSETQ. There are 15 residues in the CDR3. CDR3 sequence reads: CASSLDSGVQETQYF. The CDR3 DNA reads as TGCGCCAGCAGCTTGGATTCTGGGGTCCAAGAGACCCAGTACTTC. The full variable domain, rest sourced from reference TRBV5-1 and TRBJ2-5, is KAGVTQTPRYLIKTRGQQVTLSCSPISGHRSVSWYQQTPGQGLQFLFEYFSETQRNKGNFPGRFSGRQFSNSRSEMNVSTLELGDSALYLCASSLDSGVQETQYFGPGTRLLVL.

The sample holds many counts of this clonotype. The CDR3 region has the DNA TGTGCCAGCAGTTTAGGAGGGAGGGCCGAGTCGGCAGATACGCAGTATTTT. Protein product: CASSLGGRAESADTQYF. V usage is TRBV12-3 or TRBV12-4 and J usage is TRBJ2-3; TRBD2 matches 7 bases. With V trimmed by 1 base and J by 4 bases, 11 bases remained unmatched. The CDR3 has 17 residues.

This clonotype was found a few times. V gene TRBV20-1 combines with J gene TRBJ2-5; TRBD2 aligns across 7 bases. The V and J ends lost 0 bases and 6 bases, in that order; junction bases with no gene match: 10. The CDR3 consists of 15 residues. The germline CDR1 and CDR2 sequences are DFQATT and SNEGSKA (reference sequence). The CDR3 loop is CSARDLLAVIKTQYF. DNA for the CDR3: TGCAGTGCTAGAGATCTGCTAGCGGTGATAAAGACCCAGTACTTC.

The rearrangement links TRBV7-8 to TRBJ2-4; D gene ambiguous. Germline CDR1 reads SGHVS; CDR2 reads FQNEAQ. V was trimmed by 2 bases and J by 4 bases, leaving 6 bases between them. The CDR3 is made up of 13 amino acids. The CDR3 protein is CASSLSPKNIQYF. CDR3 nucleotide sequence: TGTGCCAGCAGCTTATCACCTAAAAACATTCAGTACTTC.

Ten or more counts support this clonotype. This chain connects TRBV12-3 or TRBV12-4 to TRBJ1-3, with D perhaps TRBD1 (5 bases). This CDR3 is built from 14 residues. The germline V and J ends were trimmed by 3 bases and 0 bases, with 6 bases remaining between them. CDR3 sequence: CASSFDSSGNTIYF. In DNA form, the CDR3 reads TGTGCCAGCAGTTTCGACAGCTCTGGAAACACCATATATTTT.

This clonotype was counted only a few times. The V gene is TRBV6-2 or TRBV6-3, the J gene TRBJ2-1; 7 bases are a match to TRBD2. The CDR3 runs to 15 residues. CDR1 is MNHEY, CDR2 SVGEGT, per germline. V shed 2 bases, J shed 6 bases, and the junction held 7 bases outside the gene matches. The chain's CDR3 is CASSYSGISGNEQFF. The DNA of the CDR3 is TGTGCCAGCAGTTACAGCGGGATCTCTGGCAATGAGCAGTTCTTC.

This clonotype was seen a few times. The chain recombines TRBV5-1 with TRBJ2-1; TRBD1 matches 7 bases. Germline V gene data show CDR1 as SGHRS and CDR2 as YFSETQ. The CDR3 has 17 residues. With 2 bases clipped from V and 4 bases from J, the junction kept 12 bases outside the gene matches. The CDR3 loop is CASSFISAGGKYNEQFF. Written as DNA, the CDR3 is TGCGCCAGCAGCTTTATATCGGCAGGGGGAAAATACAATGAGCAGTTCTTC.

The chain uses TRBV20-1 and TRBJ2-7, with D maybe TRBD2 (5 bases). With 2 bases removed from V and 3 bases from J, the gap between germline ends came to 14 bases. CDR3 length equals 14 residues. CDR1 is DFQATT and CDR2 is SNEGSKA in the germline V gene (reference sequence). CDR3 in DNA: TGCAGTGCTAGAATCCCTAGCCAGATCTACGAGCAGTACTTC. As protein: CSARIPSQIYEQYF.

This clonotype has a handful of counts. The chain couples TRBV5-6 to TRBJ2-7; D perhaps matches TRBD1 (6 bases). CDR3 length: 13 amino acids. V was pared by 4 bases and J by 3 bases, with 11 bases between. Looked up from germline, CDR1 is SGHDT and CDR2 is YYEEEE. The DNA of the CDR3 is TGTGCCAGCAGCAGCAGGGGATTCTACGAGCAGTACTTC. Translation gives CASSSRGFYEQYF.

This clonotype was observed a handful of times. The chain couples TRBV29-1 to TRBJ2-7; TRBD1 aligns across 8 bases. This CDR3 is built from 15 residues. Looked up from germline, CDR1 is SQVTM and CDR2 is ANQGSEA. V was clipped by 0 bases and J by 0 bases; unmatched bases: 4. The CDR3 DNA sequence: TGCAGCGTTGAAGAGACAGGGGATAGCTCCTACGAGCAGTACTTC. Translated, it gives CSVEETGDSSYEQYF.

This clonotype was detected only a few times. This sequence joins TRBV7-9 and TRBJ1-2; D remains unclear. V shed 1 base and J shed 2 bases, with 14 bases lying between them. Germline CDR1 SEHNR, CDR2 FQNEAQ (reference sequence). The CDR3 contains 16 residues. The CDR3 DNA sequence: TGTGCCAGCAGCTTAGGTCAGGCAGGAGAAAACTATGGCTACACCTTC. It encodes CASSLGQAGENYGYTF.

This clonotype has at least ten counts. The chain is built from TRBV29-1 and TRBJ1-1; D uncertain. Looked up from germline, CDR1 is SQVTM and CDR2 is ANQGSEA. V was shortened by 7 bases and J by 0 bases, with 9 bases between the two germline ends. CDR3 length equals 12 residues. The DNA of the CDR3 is TGCAGCGGTGTGGGAATGAACACTGAAGCTTTCTTT. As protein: CSGVGMNTEAFF.

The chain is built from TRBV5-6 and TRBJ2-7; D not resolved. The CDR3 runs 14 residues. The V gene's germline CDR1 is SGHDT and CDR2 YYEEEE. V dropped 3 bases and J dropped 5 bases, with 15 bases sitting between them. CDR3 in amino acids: CASSSMTGLNEQYF. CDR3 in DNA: TGTGCCAGCAGCTCGATGACCGGTTTGAACGAGCAGTACTTC.

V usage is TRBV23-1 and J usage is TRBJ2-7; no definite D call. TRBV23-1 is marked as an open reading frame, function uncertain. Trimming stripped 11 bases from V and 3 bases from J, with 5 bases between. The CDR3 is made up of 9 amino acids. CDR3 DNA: TGCGCCCCGGACTACGAGCAGTACTTC. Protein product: CAPDYEQYF.

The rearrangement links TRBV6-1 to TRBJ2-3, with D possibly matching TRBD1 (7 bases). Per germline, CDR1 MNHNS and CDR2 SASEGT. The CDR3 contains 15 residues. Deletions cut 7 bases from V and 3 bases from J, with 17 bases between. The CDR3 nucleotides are TGTGCCAGCAAACTCAGGGGGGCAACTACAGATACGCAGTATTTT. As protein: CASKLRGATTDTQYF.

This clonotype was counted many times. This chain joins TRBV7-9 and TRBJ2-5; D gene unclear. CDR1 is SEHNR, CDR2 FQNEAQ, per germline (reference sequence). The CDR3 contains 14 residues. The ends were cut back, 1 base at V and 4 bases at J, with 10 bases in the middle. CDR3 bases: TGTGCCAGCAGCTTAGTTAGGCAAGGAGAGACCCAGTACTTC. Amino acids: CASSLVRQGETQYF.

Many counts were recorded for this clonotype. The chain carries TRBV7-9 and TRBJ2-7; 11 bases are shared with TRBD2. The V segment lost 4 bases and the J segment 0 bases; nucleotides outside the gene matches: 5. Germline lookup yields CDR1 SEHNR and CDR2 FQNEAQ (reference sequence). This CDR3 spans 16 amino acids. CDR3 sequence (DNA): TGTGCCAGCAGCTCCCCCGGGACTAGCGGCTCCTACGAGCAGTACTTC. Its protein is CASSSPGTSGSYEQYF.

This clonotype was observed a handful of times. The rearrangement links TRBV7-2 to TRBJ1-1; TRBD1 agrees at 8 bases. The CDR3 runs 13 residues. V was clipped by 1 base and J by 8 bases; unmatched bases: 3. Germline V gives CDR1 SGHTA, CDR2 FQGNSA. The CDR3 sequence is CASSLERTGEAFF. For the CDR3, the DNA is TGTGCCAGCAGCTTAGAGAGGACAGGGGAAGCTTTCTTT.

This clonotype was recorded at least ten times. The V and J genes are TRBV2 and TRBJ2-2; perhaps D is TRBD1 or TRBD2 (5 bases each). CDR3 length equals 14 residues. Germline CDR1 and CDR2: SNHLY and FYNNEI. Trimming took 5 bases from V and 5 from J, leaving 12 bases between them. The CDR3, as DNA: TGTGCCAGCAGTCCGAAGGGGAGAACCGGGGAGCTGTTTTTT. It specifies CASSPKGRTGELFF. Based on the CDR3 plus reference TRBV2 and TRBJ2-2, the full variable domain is EPEVTQTPSHQVTQMGQEVILRCVPISNHLYFYWYRQILGQKVEFLVSFYNNEISEKSEIFDDQFSVERPDGSNFTLKIRSTKLEDSAMYFCASSPKGRTGELFFGEGSRLTVL.

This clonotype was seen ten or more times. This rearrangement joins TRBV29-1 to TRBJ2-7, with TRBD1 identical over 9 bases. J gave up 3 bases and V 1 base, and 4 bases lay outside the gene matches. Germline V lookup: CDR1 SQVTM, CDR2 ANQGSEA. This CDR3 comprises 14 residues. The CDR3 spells CSVEGGQGGYEQYF. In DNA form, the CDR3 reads TGCAGCGTTGAAGGGGGACAGGGAGGCTACGAGCAGTACTTC.

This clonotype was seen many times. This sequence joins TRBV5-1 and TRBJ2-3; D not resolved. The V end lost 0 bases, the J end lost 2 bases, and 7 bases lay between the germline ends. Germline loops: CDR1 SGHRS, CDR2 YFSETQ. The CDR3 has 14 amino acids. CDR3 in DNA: TGCGCCAGCAGCTTGGGGCGGAACACAGATACGCAGTATTTT. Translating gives CASSLGRNTDTQYF.

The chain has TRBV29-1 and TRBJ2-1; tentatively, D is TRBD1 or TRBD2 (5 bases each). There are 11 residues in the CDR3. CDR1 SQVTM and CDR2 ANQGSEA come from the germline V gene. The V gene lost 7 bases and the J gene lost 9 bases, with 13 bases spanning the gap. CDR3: CSAPGTVEQFF. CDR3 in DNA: TGCAGCGCGCCTGGGACCGTTGAGCAGTTCTTC.

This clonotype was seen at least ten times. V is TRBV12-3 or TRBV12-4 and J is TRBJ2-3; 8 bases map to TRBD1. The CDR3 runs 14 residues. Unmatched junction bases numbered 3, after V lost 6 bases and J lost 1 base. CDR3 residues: CASSPTGGTDTQYF. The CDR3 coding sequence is TGTGCCAGCAGCCCGACAGGGGGCACAGATACGCAGTATTTT.